The 21 T cell receptor beta chains below all came from one sample that was sequenced in a study of T cells expressing NK-cell markers. Reanalyzing the 5' RACE reads, TCRdb keeps one entry per CDR3 protein, without DNA. This table holds approximately 150,000 distinct CDR3 sequences. Sequencing used blood T cells: a sorted CD56 or NKG2C T cell subset, CD4+ or CD8+ T cells, or bulk PBMC T cells (not recorded which). The source of these receptors is a woman aged 18 to 69 in good health.

V and J are TRBV7-9 and TRBJ1-1; the D call from TCRdb, TRBD1, cannot be confirmed without DNA. Germline V gene data show CDR1 as SEHNR and CDR2 as FQNEAQ (reference sequence). The CDR3 length is 14 residues. CDR3 in amino acids: CASSPGTGYTEAFF.

The rearrangement uses TRBV7-9 and TRBJ2-5. CDR3 length: 13 residues. The germline V gene encodes CDR1 SEHNR and CDR2 FQNEAQ (reference sequence). This chain's CDR3 is CASSLQSQGVQYF.

V usage is TRBV10-3 and J usage is TRBJ1-6. The V gene's germline CDR1 is ENHRY and CDR2 SYGVKD. CDR3 length: 14 amino acids. The CDR3 here is CAISESQGNSPLHF.

The V and J genes are TRBV7-3 and TRBJ2-5; TCRdb indicates TRBD1, and absent DNA this call remains unverified. CDR3 length: 13 amino acids. Per the germline V gene, CDR1 is SGHTA and CDR2 is FQGTGA. The CDR3 spells CASSLGGGKTQYF. Drawing the rest from reference TRBV7-3 and TRBJ2-5, the complete variable domain is GAGVSQTPSNKVTEKGKYVELRCDPISGHTALYWYRQSLGQGPEFLIYFQGTGAADDSGLPNDRFFAVRPEGSVSTLKIQRTERGDSAVYLCASSLGGGKTQYFGPGTRLLVL.

The chain employs TRBV7-9 and TRBJ1-1; TCRdb proposes TRBD1, but this gene call is untestable without DNA. Germline-derived CDR1 and CDR2 are SEHNR and FQNEAQ (reference sequence). The CDR3 spans 13 residues. The CDR3 spells CASRTAGGTEAFF. The full variable domain, its missing parts supplied by reference TRBV7-9 and TRBJ1-1, is DTGVSQNPRHKITKRGQNVTFRCDPISEHNRLYWYRQTLGQGPEFLTYFQNEAQLEKSRLLSDRFSAERPKGSFSTLEIQRTEQGDSAMYLCASRTAGGTEAFFGQGTRLTVV.

J is TRBJ2-7 and V is TRBV6-1; TCRdb picks TRBD1, but there is no DNA to check that call. CDR3 length: 14 residues. CDR1 MNHNS and CDR2 SASEGT come from the germline V gene. CDR3 in amino acids: CASSKGQGNYEQYF.

V usage is TRBV7-3 and J usage is TRBJ2-1. This CDR3 region has 12 residues. Per the germline V gene, CDR1 is SGHTA and CDR2 is FQGTGA. The CDR3 loop reads CASSYGRNEQFF.

This chain connects TRBV27 to TRBJ1-6. The V gene's germline CDR1 is MNHEY and CDR2 SMNVEV (reference sequence). CDR3 length equals 15 residues. CDR3 loop: CASSLKITGLSPLHF.

The chain couples TRBV3-1 to TRBJ2-7. The CDR3 is made up of 17 amino acids. Germline loops: CDR1 LGHDT, CDR2 YNNKEL (reference sequence). The CDR3 here is CASSQGGLVARRDEQYF.

The chain uses TRBV7-8 and TRBJ2-5. Germline CDR1 SGHVS, CDR2 FQNEAQ. This CDR3 has 16 amino acids. CDR3 loop: CASSLAVMGNQETQYF.

J is TRBJ2-1 and V is TRBV5-1; without DNA, the TCRdb call of TRBD1 cannot be checked. This CDR3 is 14 amino acids long. Germline values: CDR1 SGHRS, CDR2 YFSETQ. The CDR3 protein is CASRPGQGGGEQFF.

V usage is TRBV3-1 and J usage is TRBJ2-2; lacking DNA, the TRBD2 call made by TCRdb goes unchecked. CDR1 is LGHDT, CDR2 YNNKEL, per germline (reference sequence). This CDR3 contains 15 residues. The CDR3 reads CASSHSGSLAGELFF.

The rearrangement links TRBV9 to TRBJ1-1; the TCRdb D gene call, TRBD1, has no DNA to confirm it. This CDR3 is built from 16 residues. Germline V gene lookup returns CDR1 SGDLS and CDR2 YYNGEE. CDR3 sequence: CASSVGEGAKGTEAFF. The full variable domain, in which reference TRBV9 and TRBJ1-1 provide the parts outside the CDR3, is DSGVTQTPKHLITATGQRVTLRCSPRSGDLSVYWYQQSLDQGLQFLIQYYNGEERAKGNILERFSAQQFPDLHSELNLSSLELGDSALYFCASSVGEGAKGTEAFFGQGTRLTVV.

This chain links TRBV27 with TRBJ2-2; TCRdb's D call of TRBD1 is untestable without DNA. CDR3 length: 14 residues. Germline lookup yields CDR1 MNHEY and CDR2 SMNVEV (reference sequence). The CDR3 loop reads CASSSQGPAGELFF.

The chain combines TRBV3-1 with TRBJ2-1; TCRdb calls TRBD2, which cannot be checked without DNA. CDR3 size: 13 residues. Germline CDR1 is LGHDT and CDR2 is YNNKEL (reference sequence). The CDR3 sequence is CASSQVPPSEQFF.

The rearrangement uses TRBV7-2 and TRBJ1-3. Germline V CDR1 and CDR2: SGHTA, FQGNSA. The CDR3 consists of 14 residues. CDR3 sequence: CASSMLWSGNTIYF.

This chain joins TRBV5-1 and TRBJ2-4; checking the TCRdb D call of TRBD2 is not possible without DNA. CDR3 length equals 15 residues. From germline, CDR1 is SGHRS and CDR2 YFSETQ. This CDR3 is CASSLGGWEKNIQYF. Full variable domain (remainder filled in from reference TRBV5-1 and TRBJ2-4): KAGVTQTPRYLIKTRGQQVTLSCSPISGHRSVSWYQQTPGQGLQFLFEYFSETQRNKGNFPGRFSGRQFSNSRSEMNVSTLELGDSALYLCASSLGGWEKNIQYFGAGTRLSVL.

The V call is TRBV5-1, the J call TRBJ2-2; the D gene TCRdb calls, TRBD1, cannot be checked with no DNA. The CDR3 runs 17 residues. Germline CDR1 reads SGHRS; CDR2 reads YFSETQ. This chain's CDR3 is CASSLVPVRGTPGELFF.

The chain is built from TRBV7-8 and TRBJ2-3; TCRdb returns TRBD1, unconfirmable since there is no DNA. Germline CDR1 is SGHVS and CDR2 is FQNEAQ. The CDR3 consists of 16 residues. CDR3 sequence reads: CASSLFAGSSTDTQFF.

V gene TRBV27 combines with J gene TRBJ2-5; TCRdb's D call of TRBD2 is untestable without DNA. In germline, CDR1 is MNHEY, CDR2 SMNVEV (reference sequence). The CDR3 is made up of 17 amino acids. The CDR3 reads CASSLSSGGLYQETQYF.

V is TRBV15 and J is TRBJ2-5. There are 15 residues in the CDR3. Per the germline V gene, CDR1 is LNHNV and CDR2 is YYDKDF (reference sequence). CDR3 region: CATSRDTGFQETQYF.